The 16 T cell receptor beta chains in this list originate from one sample, sequenced in a study of T-cell reconstitution after alpha-beta-depleted transplantation in children. Unique molecular identifiers tagged the TCRbeta library. TCRdb re-called the PCR reads with MiXCR, one entry per CDR3 protein. Here the sample spans hundreds of thousands of distinct CDR3 sequences, roughly 15% being singletons. This material consisted of PBMCs from the stem cell graft donor, taken from the stem cell graft. All receptors come from a human donor who donated a stem cell graft to a child with acute myeloid leukemia.

The rearrangement uses TRBV11-3 and TRBJ1-4, with a possible D match to TRBD1 (5 bases). This CDR3 has 14 amino acids. Trimming shortened V by 5 bases and J by 3 bases, and 10 bases separated the two germline ends. Germline loops: CDR1 SGHNT, CDR2 YENEEA. CDR3 protein: CASSPRGANEKLFF. The CDR3 region has the DNA TGTGCCAGCAGCCCGAGGGGTGCTAATGAAAAACTGTTTTTT.

The J gene is TRBJ1-1, the V gene TRBV7-9; TRBD1 matches at 10 bases. The trim removed 2 bases at V and 1 base at J, leaving 1 base unmatched. This CDR3 spans 15 amino acids. Per germline, CDR1 SEHNR and CDR2 FQNEAQ (reference sequence). In DNA form, the CDR3 reads TGTGCCAGCAGCTTAAGACAGGGGGCGAACACTGAAGCTTTCTTT. Encoded protein: CASSLRQGANTEAFF. Looking up the rest from reference TRBV7-9 and TRBJ1-1 gives the full variable domain: DTGVSQNPRHKITKRGQNVTFRCDPISEHNRLYWYRQTLGQGPEFLTYFQNEAQLEKSRLLSDRFSAERPKGSFSTLEIQRTEQGDSAMYLCASSLRQGANTEAFFGQGTRLTVV.

The genes are TRBV20-1 and TRBJ2-5, with a tentative D call TRBD1 (6 bases). V shed 7 bases and J shed 1 base, with 13 bases lying between them. The length of the CDR3 is 13 residues. Germline loops: CDR1 DFQATT, CDR2 SNEGSKA (reference sequence). The chain's CDR3 is CSEGVPLQETQYF. The DNA for the CDR3 is TGCAGTGAGGGGGTCCCCCTCCAAGAGACCCAGTACTTC.

This clonotype was counted at least ten times. The V and J genes are TRBV4-3 and TRBJ1-2, with no clear D. V was clipped by 0 bases and J by 1 base, with 12 bases between them. From germline, CDR1 is LGHNA and CDR2 YSLEER. The CDR3 loop spans 16 amino acids. This CDR3 is CASSQDHGSGNYGYTF. In nucleotides, the CDR3 is TGCGCCAGCAGCCAAGACCATGGAAGCGGTAACTATGGCTACACCTTC.

Ten or more counts support this clonotype. The chain carries TRBV29-1 and TRBJ1-1; D gene uncertain. Germline-derived CDR1 and CDR2 are SQVTM and ANQGSEA. Trimming took off 1 base at V and 6 bases at J, with 12 bases between the two ends. The CDR3 spans 13 residues. This CDR3 reads CSVEGRSRAEAFF. CDR3 in DNA: TGCAGCGTTGAAGGCCGGAGTCGGGCTGAAGCTTTCTTT.

Many counts were recorded for this clonotype. The V call is TRBV29-1, the J call TRBJ2-1; 10 bases match TRBD2. V was clipped by 2 bases and J by 4 bases; unmatched bases: 5. Germline values: CDR1 SQVTM, CDR2 ANQGSEA. This CDR3 is 15 amino acids long. CDR3 in amino acids: CSVELTSGPYNEQFF. CDR3 DNA: TGCAGCGTTGAATTGACTAGCGGGCCGTACAATGAGCAGTTCTTC.

In its sample, this clonotype was seen many times. The V call is TRBV20-1, the J call TRBJ2-7; D gene uncertain. This CDR3 spans 10 amino acids. Between the trimmed V and J ends, which lost 5 bases and 5 bases, there was a span of 7 bases. CDR1 and CDR2 from the germline V gene are DFQATT and SNEGSKA (reference sequence). CDR3 sequence: CSAGRDEQYV. The CDR3 region has the DNA TGCAGTGCTGGGCGCGACGAGCAGTACGTC.

The sample holds many counts of this clonotype. This chain uses TRBV20-1 with TRBJ2-5; 7 bases line up with TRBD2. CDR1 and CDR2 from the germline V gene are DFQATT and SNEGSKA (reference sequence). CDR3 length equals 11 residues. With 3 bases clipped from V and 10 bases from J, the junction kept 5 bases outside the gene matches. CDR3 loop: CSARSGDRQYF. In DNA, the CDR3 is TGCAGTGCTAGGAGCGGGGACCGCCAGTACTTC.

With respect to this clonotype: Relative to the germline gene, one junction end is altered; a read error may explain this. The chain couples TRBV24-1 to TRBJ2-3; a weak D match, TRBD2 (6 bases). The CDR3 loop spans 19 amino acids. The germline gives CDR1 KGHDR, CDR2 SFDVKD. The CDR3 DNA reads as TGTGCCACCAGTGACTCCGGACGGGACGGCGGGGAGGACACAGGTACGCAGTATTTT. As protein: CATSDSGRDGGEDTGTQYF.

This clonotype showed up many times. V and J are TRBV29-1 and TRBJ1-2; D perhaps matches TRBD1 (5 bases). The germline V gene has CDR1 SQVTM and CDR2 ANQGSEA. This CDR3 has 12 residues. The V gene lost 7 bases and the J gene lost 2 bases, with 11 bases spanning the gap. CDR3 bases: TGCAGCGCCCGGACACCCAACTATGGCTACACCTTC. Translation: CSARTPNYGYTF. The entire variable domain, with the rest obtained from reference TRBV29-1 and TRBJ1-2, is as follows: SAVISQKPSRDICQRGTSLTIQCQVDSQVTMMFWYRQQPGQSLTLIATANQGSEATYESGFVIDKFPISRPNLTFSTLTVSNMSPEDSSIYLCSARTPNYGYTFGSGTRLTVV.

This clonotype was observed at least ten times. The V gene is TRBV7-2, the J gene TRBJ2-3, with TRBD2 matching over 9 bases. Germline CDR1 reads SGHTA; CDR2 reads FQGNSA. The CDR3 covers 17 residues. V dropped 0 bases and J dropped 0; count of bases not matched to a gene: 4. CDR3 sequence reads: CASSLASGGFSTDTQYF. The DNA of the CDR3 is TGTGCCAGCAGCTTAGCTAGCGGGGGCTTCAGCACAGATACGCAGTATTTT.

This clonotype was seen only a few times. The chain's CDR3 is CSAKRQGGYEQYV. DNA of the CDR3: TGCAGTGCTAAAAGACAGGGAGGCTACGAGCAGTACGTC. The chain combines TRBV20-1 with TRBJ2-7, with D maybe TRBD1 (7 bases). This CDR3 is built from 13 residues. Per germline, CDR1 DFQATT and CDR2 SNEGSKA (reference sequence). Trimming cost V 4 bases and J 3 bases, with 13 bases left between them.

This sequence joins TRBV7-6 and TRBJ1-1; TRBD1 is a possible D gene (5 bases). The CDR3 has 15 residues. Germline lookup yields CDR1 SGHVS and CDR2 FNYEAQ. The V gene lost 5 bases and the J gene lost 1 base, with 14 bases spanning the gap. The CDR3 coding sequence is TGTGCCAGCAGCCCTAGTCAGGGAAAGAACACTGAAGCTTTCTTT. This encodes CASSPSQGKNTEAFF.

The V gene is TRBV20-1, the J gene TRBJ2-4, with 8 bases fitting TRBD2. The CDR3 contains 16 residues. CDR1 is DFQATT, CDR2 SNEGSKA, per germline (reference sequence). V lost 0 bases to trimming and J lost 2 bases; unmatched junction nucleotides: 6. The CDR3 region has the DNA TGCAGTGCTAGAGATACTAGCGGAAAGACCAAAAACATTCAGTACTTC. Translating it yields CSARDTSGKTKNIQYF.

For this clonotype: The junction and the germline gene differ at one end; a read error may be behind it. The J gene is TRBJ2-3, the V gene TRBV20-1; 8 nucleotides match TRBD2. CDR1 DFQATT and CDR2 SNEGSKA come from the germline V gene (reference sequence). The CDR3 contains 16 residues. CDR3 protein: CCARFPRGGYTDTQYF. CDR3 sequence (DNA): TGCTGTGCTAGATTTCCCCGGGGGGGGTACACAGATACGCAGTATTTT.

The genes are TRBV5-1 and TRBJ2-3; 8 bases line up with TRBD2. The germline V gene encodes CDR1 SGHRS and CDR2 YFSETQ. The CDR3 contains 17 residues. J was trimmed by 0 bases and V by 1 base; bases with no gene match: 7. The CDR3 DNA reads as TGCGCCAGCAGCTTGATCCCGTTAGCGGGGAGCACAGATACGCAGTATTTT. Translating it yields CASSLIPLAGSTDTQYF.